These 9 T cell receptor beta chains were all obtained from the same sample, sequenced in a study of control samples from healthy donors and cancer patients. Clones were read by immunoSEQ multiplex PCR, and TCRdb kept only the in-frame ones, dropping some. This table holds more than 85,000 clones, roughly 88% found once. Sequencing was carried out using PBMCs. The source of these receptors is a woman in her sixties with lung cancer.

The chain carries TRBV9 and TRBJ2-2, with D possibly being TRBD1 (6 bases). The V gene lost 4 bases and the J gene lost 2 bases, with 9 bases spanning the gap. The CDR3 consists of 14 residues. Germline CDR1 is SGDLS and CDR2 is YYNGEE. The CDR3 region has the DNA TGTGCCAGCAGCCGACAGGTTAACACCGGGGAGCTGTTTTTT. Its protein product is CASSRQVNTGELFF.

The V call is TRBV18, the J call TRBJ1-1; D perhaps matches TRBD1 (6 bases). CDR1 is KGHSH, CDR2 LQKENI, per germline. The ends were cut back, 5 bases at V and 1 base at J, with 17 bases in the middle. This CDR3 is built from 16 residues. In DNA form, the CDR3 reads TGTGCCAGCTCAATTTCCGGGGGCGCTGGGAACACTGAAGCTTTCTTT. As protein: CASSISGGAGNTEAFF.

V is TRBV5-4 and J is TRBJ2-2; no firm D call. Trimming cost V 0 bases and J 4 bases, with 4 bases left between them. Germline V lookup: CDR1 SGHNT, CDR2 YYREEE (reference sequence). The length of the CDR3 is 13 residues. Written as DNA, the CDR3 is TGTGCCAGCAGCTTGGTGGGCACCGGGGAGCTGTTTTTT. Translation gives CASSLVGTGELFF. The variable domain in full, completed from reference TRBV5-4 and TRBJ2-2, reads ETGVTQSPTHLIKTRGQQVTLRCSSQSGHNTVSWYQQALGQGPQFIFQYYREEENGRGNFPPRFSGLQFPNYSSELNVNALELDDSALYLCASSLVGTGELFFGEGSRLTVL.

The V call is TRBV7-9, the J call TRBJ1-2; a weak D match, TRBD1 (5 bases). The V end was cut by 5 bases, the J end by 6 bases, with 22 bases between. Germline values: CDR1 SEHNR, CDR2 FQNEAQ (reference sequence). The CDR3 has 16 amino acids. CDR3 protein: CASSDAIGRDADGYTF. CDR3 nucleotides: TGTGCCAGCAGCGACGCGATTGGCCGGGACGCTGATGGCTACACCTTC.

V and J are TRBV4-2 and TRBJ1-1; the D gene is possibly TRBD1 (6 bases). Trimming removed 4 bases from V and 1 base from J, with 22 bases in between. Per the germline V gene, CDR1 is LGHNA and CDR2 is YNFKEQ. This CDR3 has 18 residues. CDR3 in DNA: TGTGCCAGCAGCCCCCCCGGGGGGCCCTGGGAGGAGAACACTGAAGCTTTCTTT. As protein: CASSPPGGPWEENTEAFF.

V usage is TRBV12-3 or TRBV12-4 and J usage is TRBJ1-5; D remains ambiguous. With 7 bases removed from V and 0 bases from J, the gap between germline ends came to 4 bases. The CDR3 is made up of 12 amino acids. The CDR3 protein is CASTVSNQPQHF. As DNA, the CDR3 is TGTGCCAGCACGGTTAGCAATCAGCCCCAGCATTTT.

The chain is built from TRBV24-1 and TRBJ2-1; 12 bases are shared with TRBD2. Trimming took 5 bases from V and 3 from J; bases not matched to a gene: 4. CDR1 and CDR2 from the germline V gene are KGHDR and SFDVKD. The CDR3 covers 16 residues. CDR3 sequence: CATSGELAGGYNEQFF. DNA of the CDR3: TGTGCCACCAGTGGGGAACTAGCGGGAGGCTACAATGAGCAGTTCTTC.

The chain joins TRBV4-2 to TRBJ2-5; 10 bases are a match to TRBD2. From germline, CDR1 is LGHNA and CDR2 YNFKEQ. The V gene end was trimmed by 4 bases and the J gene end by 5 bases; junction bases not matched to a gene: 10. The CDR3 totals 16 residues. CDR3 DNA: TGTGCCAGCAGCCGTCCCAGCGGGGGGGCCTTCGAGACCCAGTACTTC. This sequence encodes CASSRPSGGAFETQYF.

The genes are TRBV19 and TRBJ2-6; D not resolved. CDR1 is LNHDA, CDR2 SQIVND, per germline (reference sequence). Trimming took 1 base from V and 0 from J, leaving 19 bases between them. The CDR3 sequence is 20 residues long. The CDR3: CASSIGDVLFASSGANVLTF. The CDR3 nucleotides are TGTGCCAGTAGTATAGGGGATGTCCTCTTTGCCAGCTCTGGGGCCAACGTCCTGACTTTC.